This passage covers 24 T cell receptor beta chains from one sample sequenced in a study of OX40 agonist ivuxolimab in advanced cancers. Profiled with immunoSEQ multiplex PCR; TCRdb holds only in-frame clones, not every one. Among 60,000 or so clones listed, about 91% were seen once. The material sequenced was CD4+ or CD8+ T cells sorted from blood, taken in a trial of the OX40 agonist ivuxolimab. Receptor source: an adult with an advanced solid tumor such as melanoma, head and neck, liver or kidney cancer.

Here the CDR3 DNA reads TGTGCCAGCAGCCAAGGAAGCAATAATGAAAAACTGTTTTTT. The encoded protein is CASSQGSNNEKLFF. The chain combines TRBV4-2 with TRBJ1-4; no firm D call. Per germline, CDR1 LGHNA and CDR2 YNFKEQ. The ends were cut back, 1 base at V and 4 bases at J, with 7 bases in the middle. CDR3 size: 14 residues.

The J gene is TRBJ2-7, the V gene TRBV5-6; 10 positions match TRBD1. With 4 bases clipped from V and 5 bases from J, the junction kept 0 bases outside the gene matches. Germline V gives CDR1 SGHDT, CDR2 YYEEEE. The CDR3 totals 12 residues. CDR3 nucleotides: TGTGCCAGCAGCGGGACAGGGGACGAGCAGTACTTC. Protein product: CASSGTGDEQYF.

CDR3 loop: CASSILPGQANTEAFF. The DNA of the CDR3 is TGTGCCAGTAGTATCCTGCCGGGACAGGCGAACACTGAAGCTTTCTTT. The rearrangement links TRBV19 to TRBJ1-1, with TRBD1 matching 8 bases. V lost 3 bases and J lost 1; bases outside the gene matches: 7. The CDR3 length is 16 residues. Germline CDR1 and CDR2: LNHDA and SQIVND (reference sequence).

The J gene is TRBJ1-4, the V gene TRBV5-5; D ambiguous. Germline CDR1 is SGHKS and CDR2 is YYEKEE (reference sequence). V dropped 3 bases and J dropped 4 bases, with 13 bases sitting between them. The CDR3 extends over 15 amino acids. CDR3 DNA sequence: TGTGCCAGCAGCTCGCTTCGGGAGATTAATGAAAAACTGTTTTTT. Its protein product is CASSSLREINEKLFF.

The J gene is TRBJ2-7, the V gene TRBV7-9; 9 bases align to TRBD2. The CDR3 extends over 16 amino acids. J lost 4 bases, V lost 5 bases, and 12 bases had no gene match. From germline, CDR1 is SEHNR and CDR2 FQNEAQ (reference sequence). DNA of the CDR3: TGTGCCAGCAGCCCACGACCTGGGACTAGCTTATACGAGCAGTACTTC. This encodes CASSPRPGTSLYEQYF.

The rearrangement links TRBV9 to TRBJ1-1; D uncertain. This CDR3 has 11 residues. CDR1 is SGDLS and CDR2 is YYNGEE in the germline V gene. V was clipped by 4 bases and J by 4 bases, with 5 bases between them. CDR3 coding DNA: TGTGCCAGCAGCTCGGGCACTGAAGCTTTCTTT. Translated, it gives CASSSGTEAFF.

CDR3 sequence reads: CASQGAGTEAFF. The CDR3 nucleotides read TGTGCTAGCCAGGGGGCCGGGACTGAAGCTTTCTTT. This chain links TRBV11-2 with TRBJ1-1; TRBD1 agrees at 8 bases. Germline V gene data show CDR1 as SGHAT and CDR2 as FQNNGV. The CDR3 runs to 12 residues.

The V call is TRBV21-1, the J call TRBJ2-2; TRBD1 is taken as the D call from the table, unchecked against the DNA. TRBV21-1 is annotated as a pseudogene. This CDR3 has 16 amino acids. In DNA, the CDR3 is TGTGCCAGCCAGGGGACAGAGGGCACGAACACCAGGGAGCTGTTTTTT. It is translated as CASQGTEGTNTRELFF.

Only a few counts were recorded for this clone. The genes are TRBV29-1 and TRBJ2-7; TRBD1 matches at 8 bases. Germline lookup yields CDR1 SQVTM and CDR2 ANQGSEA. Losses at the gene ends were 3 bases for V and 5 bases for J; bases not matched to a gene: 12. The CDR3 loop spans 15 amino acids. The CDR3 reads CSVDTGQGSVNEQYF. In DNA, the CDR3 is TGCAGCGTTGATACCGGACAGGGCTCGGTAAACGAGCAGTACTTC.

This rearrangement joins TRBV5-4 to TRBJ1-2; D is ambiguous. V shed 6 bases and J shed 2 bases, with 11 bases lying between them. The germline gives CDR1 SGHNT, CDR2 YYREEE (reference sequence). This CDR3 spans 13 amino acids. Here the CDR3 DNA reads TGTGCCAGCACCCCTTACGGGAACTATGGCTACACCTTC. Amino acids: CASTPYGNYGYTF.

The V and J genes are TRBV6-5 and TRBJ1-1; D is undetermined. Trimming removed 6 bases at V and 5 bases at J, with 16 bases between. Germline values: CDR1 MNHEY, CDR2 SVGAGI. This CDR3 is 14 amino acids long. CDR3 nucleotide sequence: TGTGCCAGCAGCCACACTCCTCTCGGGACTGAAGCTTTCTTT. It encodes CASSHTPLGTEAFF.

This chain's CDR3 is CASSDRVYGYTF. In DNA form, the CDR3 reads TGTGCCAGCAGCGACAGGGTTTACGGCTACACCTTC. The chain carries TRBV9 and TRBJ1-2, with D possibly matching TRBD1 (6 bases). This CDR3 has 12 residues. Germline V lookup: CDR1 SGDLS, CDR2 YYNGEE. V was cut by 3 bases and J by 8 bases, with 11 bases left in between. The variable domain in full, completed from reference TRBV9 and TRBJ1-2, reads DSGVTQTPKHLITATGQRVTLRCSPRSGDLSVYWYQQSLDQGLQFLIQYYNGEERAKGNILERFSAQQFPDLHSELNLSSLELGDSALYFCASSDRVYGYTFGSGTRLTVV.

V and J are TRBV27 and TRBJ1-2; no firm D call. Trimming shortened V by 5 bases and J by 2 bases, and 18 bases separated the two germline ends. The germline CDR1 and CDR2 sequences are MNHEY and SMNVEV (reference sequence). The CDR3 has 16 amino acids. The CDR3 reads CASSPGRNPANYGYTF. CDR3 in DNA: TGTGCCAGCAGTCCTGGACGAAATCCTGCGAACTATGGCTACACCTTC.

The chain combines TRBV7-3 with TRBJ2-1; TRBD2 aligns across 8 bases. Germline trimming cut 5 bases from V and 5 bases from J; bases unmatched to any gene: 11. Germline V gene lookup returns CDR1 SGHTA and CDR2 FQGTGA. The CDR3 has 16 residues. This CDR3 is CASSPEGTRNHNEQFF. The CDR3, as DNA: TGTGCCAGCAGCCCAGAGGGGACTAGGAACCACAATGAGCAGTTCTTC. The full variable domain, rest sourced from reference TRBV7-3 and TRBJ2-1, is GAGVSQTPSNKVTEKGKYVELRCDPISGHTALYWYRQSLGQGPEFLIYFQGTGAADDSGLPNDRFFAVRPEGSVSTLKIQRTERGDSAVYLCASSPEGTRNHNEQFFGPGTRLTVL.

About this clone: Within the sample, other DNA sequences also encode this same CDR3. This rearrangement joins TRBV5-1 to TRBJ2-7; D not resolved. Germline V gene data show CDR1 as SGHRS and CDR2 as YFSETQ. The length of the CDR3 is 13 residues. V lost 2 bases and J lost 2, with 8 bases in between. The CDR3 loop reads CASSLGRAYEQYF. CDR3 DNA: TGCGCCAGCAGCTTAGGAAGGGCCTACGAGCAGTACTTC.

The V and J genes are TRBV5-4 and TRBJ2-1; tentatively, D is TRBD2 (7 bases). CDR3 size: 15 residues. V was trimmed by 0 bases and J by 8 bases, leaving 15 bases between them. From germline, CDR1 is SGHNT and CDR2 YYREEE (reference sequence). CDR3 region: CASSLGRGARDEQFF. The CDR3 DNA reads TGTGCCAGCAGCTTGGGACGGGGGGCCCGCGATGAGCAGTTCTTC.

The chain is built from TRBV5-3 and TRBJ2-4, with D tentatively TRBD2 (5 bases). TRBV5-3 is given ORF status, its function remaining uncertain. The CDR3 is made up of 14 amino acids. V was cut by 3 bases and J by 0 bases, with 7 bases left in between. Here the CDR3 DNA reads TGTGCCAGAAGCTGTGGACTAGCCAAAAACATTCAGTACTTC. This gives the protein CARSCGLAKNIQYF.

The J gene is TRBJ2-5, the V gene TRBV6-1; 8 positions agree with TRBD2. The CDR3 spans 13 residues. Germline CDR1 is MNHNS and CDR2 is SASEGT. Trimming cost V 10 bases and J 5 bases; bases outside gene matches: 9. As DNA, the CDR3 is TGTGCCACCACGGGGGGGCCTGGTGAGACCCAGTACTTC. It encodes CATTGGPGETQYF.

V usage is TRBV27 and J usage is TRBJ1-5; TRBD1 agrees at 7 bases. Trimming at V came to 6 bases and at J to 4 bases, leaving 9 bases not matched to a gene. From germline, CDR1 is MNHEY and CDR2 SMNVEV (reference sequence). This CDR3 spans 15 amino acids. Here the CDR3 reads CASSPLTGLNQPQHF. The CDR3 nucleotides read TGTGCCAGCAGCCCCCTGACAGGGTTGAATCAGCCCCAGCATTTT.

The V and J genes are TRBV19 and TRBJ1-1; no reliable D call. The CDR3 covers 14 residues. Germline V gives CDR1 LNHDA, CDR2 SQIVND (reference sequence). V lost 5 bases to trimming and J lost 0 bases, with 10 bases between them. This chain's CDR3 is CASSGLGMNTEAFF. CDR3 nucleotide sequence: TGTGCCAGTAGTGGACTAGGCATGAACACTGAAGCTTTCTTT.

In its sample, this clone was seen once. The V call is TRBV25-1, the J call TRBJ2-7; the match to TRBD2 covers 7 bases. The ends lost 1 base at V and 2 bases at J; junction bases unmatched: 5. CDR3 length: 15 residues. Germline V lookup: CDR1 MGHDK, CDR2 SYGVNS. CDR3 in amino acids: CASSELEGGAYEQYF. Here the CDR3 DNA reads TGTGCCAGCAGTGAATTGGAGGGAGGGGCCTACGAGCAGTACTTC.

The V call is TRBV29-1, the J call TRBJ1-1; 9 bases are a match to TRBD1. This CDR3 region has 14 residues. V trimming: 1 base; J trimming: 8 bases; junction bases outside the gene matches: 8. From germline, CDR1 is SQVTM and CDR2 ANQGSEA. Here the CDR3 reads CSVEVSDRGWEAFF. The CDR3 DNA reads TGCAGCGTTGAAGTTTCGGACAGGGGATGGGAAGCTTTCTTT.

This chain uses TRBV19 with TRBJ1-2; D is uncertain. V shed 5 bases and J shed 1 base, with 11 bases lying between them. This CDR3 has 14 residues. In germline, CDR1 is LNHDA, CDR2 SQIVND (reference sequence). CDR3 DNA sequence: TGTGCCAGTAGTGGAATGGATAGTAACTATGGCTACACCTTC. This translates into CASSGMDSNYGYTF.

The chain joins TRBV2 to TRBJ1-1; TRBD1 matches at 9 bases. The CDR3 has 18 amino acids. With V trimmed by 3 bases and J by 0 bases, 11 bases remained unmatched. The germline V gene has CDR1 SNHLY and CDR2 FYNNEI. The CDR3 coding sequence is TGTGCCAGCAGTGAGTGGGGCACGACAGGGGGTTTGAACACTGAAGCTTTCTTT. Its protein product is CASSEWGTTGGLNTEAFF. The full variable domain, rest sourced from reference TRBV2 and TRBJ1-1, is EPEVTQTPSHQVTQMGQEVILRCVPISNHLYFYWYRQILGQKVEFLVSFYNNEISEKSEIFDDQFSVERPDGSNFTLKIRSTKLEDSAMYFCASSEWGTTGGLNTEAFFGQGTRLTVV.